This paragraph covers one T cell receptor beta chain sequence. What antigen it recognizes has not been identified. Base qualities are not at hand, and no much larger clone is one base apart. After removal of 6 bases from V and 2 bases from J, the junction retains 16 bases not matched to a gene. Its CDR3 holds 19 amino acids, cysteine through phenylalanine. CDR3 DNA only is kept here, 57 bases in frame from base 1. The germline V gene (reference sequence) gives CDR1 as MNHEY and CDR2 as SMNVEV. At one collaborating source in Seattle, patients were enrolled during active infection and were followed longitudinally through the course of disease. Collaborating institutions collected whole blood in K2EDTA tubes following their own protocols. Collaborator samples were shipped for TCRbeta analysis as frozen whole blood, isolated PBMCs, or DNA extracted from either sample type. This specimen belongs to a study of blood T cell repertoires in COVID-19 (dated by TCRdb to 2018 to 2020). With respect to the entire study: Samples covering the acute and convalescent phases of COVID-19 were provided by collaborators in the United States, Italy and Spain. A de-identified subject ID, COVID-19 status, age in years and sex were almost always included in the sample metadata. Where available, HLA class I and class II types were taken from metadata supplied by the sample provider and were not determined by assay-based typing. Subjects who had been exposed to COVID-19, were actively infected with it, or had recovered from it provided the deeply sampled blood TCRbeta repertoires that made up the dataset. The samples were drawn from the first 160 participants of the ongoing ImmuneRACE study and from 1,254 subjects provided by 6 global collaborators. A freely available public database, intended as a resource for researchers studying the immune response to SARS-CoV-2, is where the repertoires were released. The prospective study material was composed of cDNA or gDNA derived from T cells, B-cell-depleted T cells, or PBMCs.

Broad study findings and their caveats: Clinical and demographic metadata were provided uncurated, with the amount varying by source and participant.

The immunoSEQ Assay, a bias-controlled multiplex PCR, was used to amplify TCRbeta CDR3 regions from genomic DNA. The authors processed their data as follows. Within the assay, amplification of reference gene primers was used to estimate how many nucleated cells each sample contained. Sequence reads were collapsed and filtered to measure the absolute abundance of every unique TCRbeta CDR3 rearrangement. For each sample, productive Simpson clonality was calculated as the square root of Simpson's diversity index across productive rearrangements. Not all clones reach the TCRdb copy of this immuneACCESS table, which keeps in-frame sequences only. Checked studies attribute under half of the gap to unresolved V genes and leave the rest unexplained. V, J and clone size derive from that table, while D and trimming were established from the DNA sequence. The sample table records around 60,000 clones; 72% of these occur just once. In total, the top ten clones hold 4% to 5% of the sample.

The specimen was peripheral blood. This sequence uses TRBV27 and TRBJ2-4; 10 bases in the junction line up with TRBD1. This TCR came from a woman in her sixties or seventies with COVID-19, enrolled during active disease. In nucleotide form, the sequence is TGTGCCAGCAGCCGGACAGGGGGTGTTTTCTCGGGGACCAAAAACATTCAGTACTTC. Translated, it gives CASSRTGGVFSGTKNIQYF.